The clone carrying this T cell receptor beta chain has a count of ten or more. What it binds is not known. TCRdb re-called the 5' RACE reads through MiXCR, storing one row per CDR3 protein. The repertoire holds 250,000 to 300,000 distinct CDR3 sequences, approximately 16% seen once, with about a fifth in the top ten. These data come from a study of T-cell memory formation after mild COVID-19. Study observations and caveats: The pre-infection memory compartment contained some responding clones, suggesting cross-reactive memory joined. CD4+ contracting clones were found mainly in CM and EM, and CD8+ ones in EMRA.

Germline CDR1 SGHRS, CDR2 YFSETQ. With 4 bases clipped from V and 1 base from J, the junction kept 7 bases outside the gene matches. The CDR3 is made up of 17 amino acids. The sequence derives from a man aged 18 to 35 who had mild COVID-19 (a few samples of this study predate the infection). Cell type and time point are not known. The chain carries TRBV5-1 and TRBJ2-2; 10 bases align to TRBD2. Sample: PBMCs or a T cell subset sorted from them (not recorded which). The CDR3, as DNA: TGCGCCAGCAGCCAAGAGGGACTAGCGATGAACACCGGGGAGCTGTTTTTT. It specifies CASSQEGLAMNTGELFF.